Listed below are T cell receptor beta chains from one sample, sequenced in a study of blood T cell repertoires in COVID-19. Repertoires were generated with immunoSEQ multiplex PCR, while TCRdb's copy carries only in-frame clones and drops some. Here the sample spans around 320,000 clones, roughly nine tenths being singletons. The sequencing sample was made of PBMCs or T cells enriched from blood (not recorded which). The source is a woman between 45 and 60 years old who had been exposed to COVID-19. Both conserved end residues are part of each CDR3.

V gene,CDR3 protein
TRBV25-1,CASSEASGGAYNEQFF
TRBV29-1,CSVGWGILAGANEQFF
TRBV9,CASSDTGRSGTEAFF
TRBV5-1,CASSLDTPKNIQYF
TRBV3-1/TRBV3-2,CASSQGKFGTGTQETQYF
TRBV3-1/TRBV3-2,CASSPGLAGRGLDTQYF
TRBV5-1,CASSPDRIATNEKLFF
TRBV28,CASSREAGQNYGYTF
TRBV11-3,CASSRGYQETQYF
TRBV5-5,CASSLHTGQGYSPLHF
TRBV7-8,CASSLESRGATYNEQFF
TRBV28,CASSFSLGGVAFF
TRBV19,CASSLLTGTGGLDTQYF
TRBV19,CASREVAGTNNEQFF
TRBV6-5,CASAGQHNSPLHF
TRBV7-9,CASSPSPGRSIGSGYTF
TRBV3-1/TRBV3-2,CASSFSGTAMLSPTDTQYF
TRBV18,CASSQGANYGYTF
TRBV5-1,CASSLAAESAEAFF
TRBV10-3,CAIRSGLSPDTGELFF
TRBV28,CASSTSWTGVNEKLFF
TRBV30,CAWSLTSGYGYTF
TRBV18,CASSPPQGGETQYF
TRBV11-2,CASSPRGASSYNSPLHF
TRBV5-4,CASRVQGLNTGELFF
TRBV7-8,CASSYIDSNQPQHF
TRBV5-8,CASSFRTSQAGTDTQYF
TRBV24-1,CATSDSLAGLETQYF
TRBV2,CASSTGLGRDTQYF
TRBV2,CASSRDRGQNQPQHF
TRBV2,CASRGMGQKTLYEQYF
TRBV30,CSTAKGQQANYGYTF
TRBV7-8,CASSSTLRGAKNIQYF
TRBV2,CASSGGGAPTGEQFF
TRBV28,CASSFLGQGNQPQHF
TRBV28,CATNNGGQGNNEQFF
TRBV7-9,CASSLAWGRDAAEAFF
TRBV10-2,CASTRDTYEQYF
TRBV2,CASNGQANQPQHF
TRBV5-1,CASSSSRGSTDTQYF
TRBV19,CASSIGGRTQYF
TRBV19,CASSIDLGNTEAFF
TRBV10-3,CAISRSGGTGEQFF
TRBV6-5,CASSRVNNSPLHF
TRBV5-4,CASRKTSGAPGTQYF
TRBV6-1,CASSEVGDRANTIYF
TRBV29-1,CSVGTGGAGDTQYF
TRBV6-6,CASSYSGGAGDTQYF
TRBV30,CAWSNRDWYTDTQYF
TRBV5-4,CASSLGGAMDTEAFF
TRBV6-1,CASSESGRDRGFDEQFF